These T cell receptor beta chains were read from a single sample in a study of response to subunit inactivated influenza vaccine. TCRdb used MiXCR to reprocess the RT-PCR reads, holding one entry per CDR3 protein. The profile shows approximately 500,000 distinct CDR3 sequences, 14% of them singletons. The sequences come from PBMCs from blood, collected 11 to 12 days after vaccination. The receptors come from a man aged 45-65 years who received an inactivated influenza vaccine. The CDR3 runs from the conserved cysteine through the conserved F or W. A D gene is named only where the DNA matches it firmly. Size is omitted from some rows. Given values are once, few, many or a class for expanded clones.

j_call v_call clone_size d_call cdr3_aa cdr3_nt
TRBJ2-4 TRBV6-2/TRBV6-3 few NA CASETGGTNIQYF TGTGCCAGCGAGACTGGGGGCACAAACATTCAGTACTTC
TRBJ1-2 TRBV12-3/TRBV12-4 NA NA CASRPHRGADGYTF TGTGCCAGCAGACCACACCGGGGAGCTGATGGCTACACCTTC
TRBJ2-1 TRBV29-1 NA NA CSVEEVRGFNEQFF TGCAGCGTTGAAGAGGTCAGGGGTTTCAATGAGCAGTTCTTC
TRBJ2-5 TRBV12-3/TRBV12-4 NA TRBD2 CASSFYRGGGETQYF TGTGCCAGCAGTTTTTACCGGGGGGGCGGAGAGACCCAGTACTTC
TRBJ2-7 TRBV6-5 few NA CASSYNGGSNEQYF TGTGCCAGCAGTTATAATGGCGGATCTAATGAGCAGTACTTC
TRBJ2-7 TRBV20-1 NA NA CSARGGGNYEQYF TGCAGTGCTAGAGGTGGGGGGAACTACGAGCAGTACTTC
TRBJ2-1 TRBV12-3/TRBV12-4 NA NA CASSPGPGEQFF TGTGCCAGCAGCCCTGGACCTGGTGAGCAGTTCTTC
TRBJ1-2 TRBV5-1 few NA CASSLTAVYGYTF TGCGCCAGCAGCCTGACCGCTGTCTATGGCTACACCTTC
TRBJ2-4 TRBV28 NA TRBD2 CASSSTGTSGRNIQYF TGTGCCAGCAGTTCGACCGGGACTAGCGGGAGAAACATTCAGTACTTC
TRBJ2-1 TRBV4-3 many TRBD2 CASGTSGYNEQFF TGCGCCAGTGGGACTAGCGGGTACAATGAGCAGTTCTTC
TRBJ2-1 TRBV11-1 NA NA CASSPMDVFYNEQFF TGTGCCAGCAGCCCAATGGACGTATTCTACAATGAGCAGTTCTTC
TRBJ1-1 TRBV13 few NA CASTRWDTEAFF TGTGCCAGCACCCGGTGGGACACTGAAGCTTTCTTT
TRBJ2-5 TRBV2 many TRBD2 CASSDMGLAEETQYF TGTGCCAGCAGTGATATGGGACTAGCGGAAGAGACCCAGTACTTC
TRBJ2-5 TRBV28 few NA CASSLWQDQETQYF TGTGCCAGCAGTTTGTGGCAGGACCAAGAGACCCAGTACTTC
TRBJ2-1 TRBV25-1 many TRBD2 CASSELAGGMNNEQFF TGTGCCAGCAGTGAACTAGCGGGAGGCATGAACAATGAGCAGTTCTTC
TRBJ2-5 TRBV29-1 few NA CSVSSGETQYF TGCAGCGTTTCGTCTGGAGAGACCCAGTACTTC
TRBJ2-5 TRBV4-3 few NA CASSQYEGGSAQYF TGCGCCAGCAGCCAATATGAGGGTGGCTCGGCCCAGTACTTC
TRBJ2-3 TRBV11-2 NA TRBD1 CASSTPGDSAQYF TGTGCCAGCAGCACCCCTGGGGACAGCGCGCAGTATTTT
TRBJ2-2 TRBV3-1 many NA CASSQDRNTGELFF TGTGCCAGCAGCCAAGACAGGAACACCGGGGAGCTGTTTTTT
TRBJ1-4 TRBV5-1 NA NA CASSLGLQRAEKLFF TGCGCCAGCAGCTTGGGCCTGCAAAGGGCGGAAAAACTGTTTTTT
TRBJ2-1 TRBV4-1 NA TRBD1 CASSQYFRTGAYNEQFF TGCGCCAGCAGCCAATACTTTCGGACAGGGGCGTACAATGAGCAGTTCTTC
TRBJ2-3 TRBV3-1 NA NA CASSHRFSTDTQYF TGTGCCAGCAGCCACAGATTTTCCACAGATACGCAGTATTTT
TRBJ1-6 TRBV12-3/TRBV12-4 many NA CASSDTVNSPLHF TGTGCCAGCAGCGACACGGTGAACTCACCCCTCCACTTT
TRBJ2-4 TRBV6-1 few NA CASSGWDSKNIQYF TGTGCCAGCAGTGGGTGGGACTCCAAAAACATTCAGTACTTC
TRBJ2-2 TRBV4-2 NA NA CASSPSQGFPNTGELFF TGTGCCAGCAGCCCTTCCCAGGGTTTCCCGAACACCGGGGAGCTGTTTTTT
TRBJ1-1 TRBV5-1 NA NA CASSSEGQNTEAFF TGCGCCAGCAGTTCTGAGGGACAGAACACTGAAGCTTTCTTT
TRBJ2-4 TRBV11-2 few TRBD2 CASSLDLASGKNIQYF TGTGCCAGCAGCTTAGATTTGGCTAGCGGGAAAAACATTCAGTACTTC
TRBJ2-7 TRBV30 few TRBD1 CAWERDRGYEQYF TGTGCCTGGGAACGGGACAGGGGCTACGAGCAGTACTTC
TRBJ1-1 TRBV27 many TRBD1 CASSSLGQGALAAFF TGTGCCAGCAGTTCGCTTGGACAGGGGGCCTTAGCAGCTTTCTTT
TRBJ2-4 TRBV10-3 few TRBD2 CAISPGTSGDSLAKNIQYF TGTGCCATCAGCCCCGGGACTAGCGGGGATTCTCTAGCCAAAAACATTCAGTACTTC
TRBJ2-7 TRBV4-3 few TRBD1 CASSQDLGQAQYF TGCGCCAGCAGCCAAGATTTGGGACAGGCACAGTACTTC
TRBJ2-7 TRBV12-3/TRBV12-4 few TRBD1 CASSPGTGGSPLYF TGTGCCAGCAGCCCCGGGACAGGGGGCTCGCCACTGTACTTC
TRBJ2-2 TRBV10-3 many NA CAISDQGITGELFF TGTGCCATCAGTGACCAGGGCATCACCGGGGAGCTGTTTTTT
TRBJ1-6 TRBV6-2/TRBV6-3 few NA CASTTSRDGWGNSPLHF TGTGCCAGCACTACTTCCCGAGACGGATGGGGTAATTCACCCCTCCACTTT
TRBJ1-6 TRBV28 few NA CASVQEFGSPLHF TGTGCCAGCGTACAGGAATTTGGGTCACCCCTCCACTTT
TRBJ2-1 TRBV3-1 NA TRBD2 CATTRAGGLLNEQFF TGTGCCACCACGCGGGCGGGGGGTCTGCTGAATGAGCAGTTCTTC
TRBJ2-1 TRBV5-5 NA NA CASSLVIGQVYEQFF TGTGCCAGCAGCTTGGTAATCGGGCAGGTCTATGAGCAGTTCTTC
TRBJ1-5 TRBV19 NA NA CASKTSWGNQPQHF TGTGCCAGTAAAACCTCGTGGGGGAATCAGCCCCAGCATTTT
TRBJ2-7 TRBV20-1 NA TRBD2 CSASPTSGSSYEQYF TGCAGTGCTAGCCCAACTAGCGGGAGCTCCTACGAGCAGTACTTC
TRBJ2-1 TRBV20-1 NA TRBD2 CSARGIGTSFAEQFF TGCAGTGCTAGGGGAATCGGGACTAGCTTCGCTGAGCAGTTCTTC
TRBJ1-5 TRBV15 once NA CASSRGSTNQPQHF TGTGCCTCCAGCAGAGGCTCGACTAATCAGCCCCAGCATTTT
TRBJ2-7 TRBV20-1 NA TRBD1 CSAAFRDSEQYF TGCAGTGCTGCCTTCCGGGACAGCGAGCAGTACTTC
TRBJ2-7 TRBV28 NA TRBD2 CASSPTSGRALEQYF TGTGCCAGCAGTCCCACTAGCGGGAGGGCCCTCGAGCAGTACTTC
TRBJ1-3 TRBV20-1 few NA CSASLENSGNTIYF TGCAGTGCTAGCTTGGAAAACTCTGGAAACACCATATATTTT
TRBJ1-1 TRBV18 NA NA CASSPAPMNTEAFF TGTGCCAGCTCACCGGCCCCCATGAACACTGAAGCTTTCTTT
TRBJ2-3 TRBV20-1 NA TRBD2 CSANSGSGTDTQYF TGCAGTGCGAATAGCGGGAGTGGTACAGATACGCAGTATTTT
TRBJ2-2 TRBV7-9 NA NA CASSLAGPSAGELFF TGTGCCAGCAGCTTGGCGGGACCCTCGGCCGGGGAGCTGTTTTTT
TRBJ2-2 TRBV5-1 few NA CASSLAGLAHTGELFF TGCGCCAGCAGCTTGGCCGGCCTAGCGCACACCGGGGAGCTGTTTTTT
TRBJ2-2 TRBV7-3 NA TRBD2 CASSLIASGRGNTGELFF TGTGCCAGCAGCTTAATTGCTAGCGGGAGAGGTAACACCGGGGAGCTGTTTTTT
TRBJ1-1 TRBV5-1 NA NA CASSLEGTWDEAFF TGCGCCAGCAGCTTGGAGGGTACATGGGACGAAGCTTTCTTT
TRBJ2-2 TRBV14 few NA CASSQAGTGTGELFF TGTGCCAGCAGCCAAGCGGGTACGGGGACCGGGGAGCTGTTTTTT
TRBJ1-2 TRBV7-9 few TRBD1 CASSSEQGVVGYTF TGTGCCAGCAGTTCAGAACAGGGGGTTGTAGGCTACACCTTC
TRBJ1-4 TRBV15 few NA CATSRDRRGREKLFF TGTGCCACCAGCAGAGATCGAAGGGGACGGGAAAAACTGTTTTTT
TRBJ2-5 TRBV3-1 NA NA CASCQDPTVKGGPLETQYF TGTGCCTCCTGCCAAGATCCCACCGTGAAGGGGGGGCCTTTAGAGACCCAGTACTTC
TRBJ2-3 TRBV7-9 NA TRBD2 CASSVGTSGPSTDTQYF TGTGCCAGCAGCGTCGGGACTAGCGGGCCTAGCACAGATACGCAGTATTTT